What follows are 27 T cell receptor beta chains derived from one specimen sequenced in a study of cytomegalovirus exposure and HLA in healthy donors. Profiling relied on immunoSEQ multiplex PCR, and the TCRdb table lists in-frame clones only, not all of them. This table holds about 120,000 clones, approximately 88% found once. Input material: PBMCs. These receptor sequences come from a woman aged 18-35 years in good health and CMV-seropositive.

The gene calls are TRBV30 and TRBJ1-1; the D gene is possibly TRBD1 (5 bases). Looked up from germline, CDR1 is GTSNPN and CDR2 is SVGIG (reference sequence). Trimming left V 4 bases short and J 0 bases short, with 12 bases between. There are 14 residues in the CDR3. The CDR3 here is CAWTNLTVNTEAFF. CDR3 in DNA: TGTGCCTGGACAAACCTGACAGTGAACACTGAAGCTTTCTTT. Variable domain in full (rest from reference TRBV30 and TRBJ1-1): SQTIHQWPATLVQPVGSPLSLECTVEGTSNPNLYWYRQAAGRGLQLLFYSVGIGQISSEVPQNLSASRPQDRQFILSSKKLLLSDSGFYLCAWTNLTVNTEAFFGQGTRLTVV.

The J gene is TRBJ2-6, the V gene TRBV2; D might be TRBD1 (6 bases). CDR3 length: 14 residues. Trimming stripped 6 bases from V and 0 bases from J, with 6 bases between. Germline V gene data show CDR1 as SNHLY and CDR2 as FYNNEI. CDR3 sequence: CASRGGSGANVLTF. CDR3 DNA sequence: TGTGCCAGCAGAGGGGGCTCTGGGGCCAACGTCCTGACTTTC.

The V call is TRBV2, the J call TRBJ1-1; 8 bases agree with TRBD1. Looked up from germline, CDR1 is SNHLY and CDR2 is FYNNEI. The CDR3 totals 15 residues. V lost 6 bases to trimming and J lost 0 bases; unmatched junction nucleotides: 6. The CDR3 reads CASRASGQVNTEAFF. The CDR3 bases are TGTGCCAGCAGAGCTTCGGGACAGGTGAACACTGAAGCTTTCTTT.

This clone was counted once. The chain recombines TRBV2 with TRBJ1-2; D is perhaps TRBD1 (5 bases). CDR1 SNHLY and CDR2 FYNNEI come from the germline V gene. The germline V and J ends were trimmed by 7 bases and 4 bases, with 28 bases remaining between them. This CDR3 has 18 residues. CDR3 DNA sequence: TGTGCCAGCACTGGATTAGACAGATCCAGACCGTTTTCCTATGGCTACACCTTC. This translates into CASTGLDRSRPFSYGYTF.

The chain has TRBV4-1 and TRBJ1-2, with 9 bases lining up with TRBD1. The V and J ends lost 4 bases and 7 bases, in that order; junction bases with no gene match: 7. Germline V gives CDR1 MGHRA, CDR2 YSYEKL. The length of the CDR3 is 14 residues. In DNA, the CDR3 is TGCGCCAGCAGCCCTCGGGACAGGGAAGGTGGCTACACCTTC. Residues: CASSPRDREGGYTF.

The chain combines TRBV19 with TRBJ2-7; 7 bases match TRBD2. Germline values: CDR1 LNHDA, CDR2 SQIVND (reference sequence). The CDR3 is 16 residues long. The V segment lost 7 bases and the J segment 0 bases; nucleotides outside the gene matches: 12. Here the CDR3 DNA reads TGTGCCAGTACCTCTGGGGGGGGAGGGGACTCCTACGAGCAGTACTTC. This encodes CASTSGGGGDSYEQYF.

J is TRBJ1-1 and V is TRBV30; 7 positions agree with TRBD1. Looked up from germline, CDR1 is GTSNPN and CDR2 is SVGIG (reference sequence). This CDR3 contains 13 residues. V shed 2 bases, J shed 5 bases, and the junction held 5 bases outside the gene matches. The CDR3 sequence is CAWSPTGVTEAFF. As DNA, the CDR3 is TGTGCCTGGAGTCCCACAGGGGTAACTGAAGCTTTCTTT.

The V call is TRBV15, the J call TRBJ2-2; D is unclear. The CDR3 contains 15 residues. Trimming took 1 base from V and 1 from J, leaving 7 bases between them. Germline V CDR1 and CDR2: LNHNV, YYDKDF (reference sequence). The CDR3 sequence is CATSRAPMNTGELFF. The CDR3 DNA is TGTGCCACCAGCAGAGCCCCAATGAACACCGGGGAGCTGTTTTTT.

The chain carries TRBV19 and TRBJ1-1, with TRBD1 as a possible D gene (6 bases). The V gene's germline CDR1 is LNHDA and CDR2 SQIVND (reference sequence). CDR3 length equals 15 residues. The V end lost 7 bases, the J end lost 0 bases, and 15 bases lay between the germline ends. The CDR3 sequence is CASTRPGVMNTEAFF. The CDR3 DNA is TGTGCCAGTACCCGGCCAGGGGTCATGAACACTGAAGCTTTCTTT.

This chain connects TRBV6-5 to TRBJ2-5, with 7 positions matching TRBD1. CDR3 length equals 15 residues. V trimming: 3 bases; J trimming: 2 bases; junction bases outside the gene matches: 6. Per the germline V gene, CDR1 is MNHEY and CDR2 is SVGAGI. In nucleotides, the CDR3 is TGTGCCAGCAGTTATGGAACGGGACAGCAAGAGACCCAGTACTTC. Amino acids: CASSYGTGQQETQYF.

V usage is TRBV18 and J usage is TRBJ1-2; 9 nucleotides line up with TRBD1. V lost 4 bases to trimming and J lost 8 bases; unmatched junction nucleotides: 11. The CDR3 is made up of 15 amino acids. CDR1 KGHSH and CDR2 LQKENI come from the germline V gene. CDR3 amino acids: CASSQSDRGGAGYTF. The CDR3 DNA reads TGTGCCAGCTCACAATCGGACAGGGGTGGCGCGGGCTACACCTTC.

The gene calls are TRBV5-1 and TRBJ2-7; 7 bases are a match to TRBD1. CDR1 and CDR2 from the germline V gene are SGHRS and YFSETQ. V shed 3 bases, J shed 2 bases, and the junction held 5 bases outside the gene matches. The CDR3 length is 14 residues. CDR3 in amino acids: CASSSGTVPYEQYF. CDR3 DNA sequence: TGCGCCAGCAGCTCCGGGACAGTACCCTACGAGCAGTACTTC.

The V and J genes are TRBV9 and TRBJ2-1; 8 positions agree with TRBD2. Unmatched junction bases numbered 11, after V lost 2 bases and J lost 7 bases. The CDR3 sequence is 16 residues long. CDR1 is SGDLS, CDR2 YYNGEE, per germline. CDR3 residues: CASSVRPSGFGNEQFF. The CDR3 region has the DNA TGTGCCAGCAGCGTTAGACCTAGCGGGTTCGGAAATGAGCAGTTCTTC.

The V gene is TRBV7-3, the J gene TRBJ2-3; D not resolved. The germline V gene encodes CDR1 SGHTA and CDR2 FQGTGA. The CDR3 spans 16 residues. V shed 1 base and J shed 2 bases, with 13 bases lying between them. CDR3 sequence reads: CASSLNGRYPTDTQYF. CDR3 bases: TGTGCCAGCAGCTTAAATGGCAGATACCCCACAGATACGCAGTATTTT.

V gene TRBV18 combines with J gene TRBJ1-2; TRBD1 aligns across 8 bases. The CDR3 has 18 amino acids. The V gene's germline CDR1 is KGHSH and CDR2 LQKENI. Trimming removed 3 bases from V and 1 base from J; junction bases left unmatched: 13. The CDR3 is CASSPLQGANALNYGYTF. The DNA of the CDR3 is TGTGCCAGCTCACCTCTGCAGGGGGCGAATGCCCTTAACTATGGCTACACCTTC.

The count of this clone is one. The chain joins TRBV30 to TRBJ1-2, with a tentative D call TRBD1 (6 bases). The CDR3 is made up of 15 amino acids. Trimming shortened V by 7 bases and J by 1 base, and 19 bases separated the two germline ends. The V gene's germline CDR1 is GTSNPN and CDR2 SVGIG (reference sequence). The CDR3 loop is CAYRRTVSFNYGYTF. CDR3 in DNA: TGTGCCTACCGAAGGACAGTTAGCTTTAACTATGGCTACACCTTC.

This clone was seen more than once but under ten times. The V call is TRBV21-1, the J call TRBJ1-1; the DNA was not compared with TRBD1, the D call given in the table. TRBV21-1 is tagged as a pseudogene. CDR3 size: 11 residues. CDR3 sequence (DNA): TGTGCCAGCAGCCCTTGGGACACGCCTTTCTTT. The encoded protein is CASSPWDTPFF.

CDR3 bases: TGTGCCAGCAGCGAGGCGACTAGCGGACTCACAGATACGCAGTATTTT. Amino acid sequence: CASSEATSGLTDTQYF. The chain is built from TRBV9 and TRBJ2-3, with TRBD2 identical over 9 bases. J lost 2 bases, V lost 3 bases, and 7 bases had no gene match. Germline V gene data show CDR1 as SGDLS and CDR2 as YYNGEE. This CDR3 is 16 amino acids long.

The chain couples TRBV7-9 to TRBJ2-7, with D uncertain. The CDR3 is made up of 12 amino acids. The ends were cut back, 5 bases at V and 6 bases at J, with 11 bases in the middle. Germline V gene lookup returns CDR1 SEHNR and CDR2 FQNEAQ (reference sequence). The chain's CDR3 is CASSLPTGEQYF. The CDR3 nucleotides are TGTGCCAGCAGCCTGCCCACCGGCGAGCAGTACTTC.

The V and J genes are TRBV7-2 and TRBJ1-2, with 8 bases matching TRBD1. Trimming cost V 5 bases and J 7 bases; bases outside gene matches: 9. The CDR3 runs to 14 residues. The germline gives CDR1 SGHTA, CDR2 FQGNSA. CDR3 in amino acids: CASSPRQGQGGYTF. CDR3 sequence (DNA): TGTGCCAGCAGCCCCCGACAGGGGCAAGGTGGCTACACCTTC.

Only one count was recorded for this clone. The chain is built from TRBV11-2 and TRBJ2-7, with 8 bases matching TRBD2. The trim removed 2 bases at V and 3 bases at J, leaving 15 bases unmatched. The CDR3 has 18 residues. CDR1 and CDR2 from the germline V gene are SGHAT and FQNNGV. The CDR3 is CASSLLGTRSGVVYEQYF. CDR3 nucleotides: TGTGCCAGCAGCTTATTAGGGACTAGGAGCGGGGTGGTCTACGAGCAGTACTTC.

This clone was observed a handful of times. V and J are TRBV19 and TRBJ1-1; D unresolved. The V end was cut by 2 bases, the J end by 1 base, with 14 bases between. The germline V gene encodes CDR1 LNHDA and CDR2 SQIVND (reference sequence). The CDR3 covers 16 residues. The CDR3 protein is CASSIIFARSNTEAFF. The CDR3, as DNA: TGTGCCAGTAGTATAATTTTTGCCAGGTCGAACACTGAAGCTTTCTTT.

This chain links TRBV5-6 with TRBJ2-7, with 7 bases identical to TRBD1. V trimming: 4 bases; J trimming: 1 base; junction bases outside the gene matches: 11. The CDR3 contains 16 residues. CDR1 is SGHDT and CDR2 is YYEEEE in the germline V gene. The CDR3 reads CASSDTSGTASYEQYF. The DNA for the CDR3 is TGTGCCAGCAGCGATACATCCGGGACAGCATCCTACGAGCAGTACTTC. The variable domain in full, completed from reference TRBV5-6 and TRBJ2-7, reads DAGVTQSPTHLIKTRGQQVTLRCSPKSGHDTVSWYQQALGQGPQFIFQYYEEEERQRGNFPDRFSGHQFPNYSSELNVNALLLGDSALYLCASSDTSGTASYEQYFGPGTRLTVT.

J is TRBJ2-1 and V is TRBV7-9, with 11 bases fitting TRBD2. The germline CDR1 and CDR2 sequences are SEHNR and FQNEAQ (reference sequence). The V and J ends lost 5 bases and 0 bases, in that order; junction bases with no gene match: 3. The CDR3 covers 16 residues. The chain's CDR3 is CASSTTSGGSYNEQFF. CDR3 coding DNA: TGTGCCAGCAGCACTACTAGCGGGGGCTCCTACAATGAGCAGTTCTTC.

This clone appeared once. The J gene is TRBJ2-5, the V gene TRBV13; the match to TRBD1 covers 7 bases. In germline, CDR1 is PRHDT, CDR2 FYEKMQ (reference sequence). V shed 2 bases, J shed 2 bases, and the junction held 5 bases outside the gene matches. The CDR3 contains 15 residues. Here the CDR3 reads CASSLMAGGQETQYF. The DNA for the CDR3 is TGTGCCAGCAGCTTAATGGCAGGGGGTCAAGAGACCCAGTACTTC. Filled out from reference TRBV13 and TRBJ2-5, the complete variable domain reads AAGVIQSPRHLIKEKRETATLKCYPIPRHDTVYWYQQGPGQDPQFLISFYEKMQSDKGSIPDRFSAQQFSDYHSELNMSSLELGDSALYFCASSLMAGGQETQYFGPGTRLLVL.

This clone was detected only a few times. The chain combines TRBV6-6 with TRBJ1-5; D ambiguous. The CDR3 is 13 amino acids. The germline V gene has CDR1 MNHNY and CDR2 SVGAGI (reference sequence). V lost 7 bases and J lost 7, with 14 bases in between. CDR3 sequence: CASMMAGGQPQHF. The CDR3 region has the DNA TGTGCCAGCATGATGGCAGGAGGGCAGCCCCAGCATTTT.

This clone was picked up one time. This chain connects TRBV28 to TRBJ1-2; TRBD1 matches at 10 bases. The germline V gene has CDR1 MDHEN and CDR2 SYDVKM. The J segment lost 7 bases and the V segment lost 3 bases, leaving 5 bases of the junction unmatched. CDR3 length: 14 amino acids. CDR3 sequence reads: CASSFGQGGTGYTF. CDR3 nucleotides: TGTGCCAGCAGTTTCGGACAGGGGGGTACTGGCTACACCTTC.